This T cell receptor beta chain comes out of a study of OX40 agonist ivuxolimab in advanced cancers. In the study overall: About 42% of patients had received prior checkpoint inhibitor therapy.

On cycle 4 day 1 and cycle 7 day 1, as well as at baseline, blood was sampled. About this clone: The antigen remains unidentified.

Study-level results: Researchers did not determine the expanded peripheral T cells' antigen specificity.

This table comes from immunoSEQ multiplex PCR, and its TCRdb copy is limited to in-frame clones, with some not included. The sample carries over 35,000 clones, 80% to 90% recorded once. V gave up 3 bases and J gave up 2 bases, with 1 base separating them. Germline assignment: CDR1 SEHNR and CDR2 FQNEAQ (reference sequence). The CDR3 has 12 amino acids. The sequences come from CD4+ or CD8+ T cells sorted from blood, collected in a trial of the OX40 agonist ivuxolimab. The sequence came from an adult with an advanced solid tumor such as melanoma, head and neck, liver or kidney cancer. The chain uses TRBV7-9 and TRBJ1-4; D is unresolved. The CDR3 protein is CASSLTNEKLFF. The CDR3 DNA is TGTGCCAGCAGCTTGACTAATGAAAAACTGTTTTTT. Full variable domain (remainder filled in from reference TRBV7-9 and TRBJ1-4): DTGVSQNPRHKITKRGQNVTFRCDPISEHNRLYWYRQTLGQGPEFLTYFQNEAQLEKSRLLSDRFSAERPKGSFSTLEIQRTEQGDSAMYLCASSLTNEKLFFGSGTQLSVL.